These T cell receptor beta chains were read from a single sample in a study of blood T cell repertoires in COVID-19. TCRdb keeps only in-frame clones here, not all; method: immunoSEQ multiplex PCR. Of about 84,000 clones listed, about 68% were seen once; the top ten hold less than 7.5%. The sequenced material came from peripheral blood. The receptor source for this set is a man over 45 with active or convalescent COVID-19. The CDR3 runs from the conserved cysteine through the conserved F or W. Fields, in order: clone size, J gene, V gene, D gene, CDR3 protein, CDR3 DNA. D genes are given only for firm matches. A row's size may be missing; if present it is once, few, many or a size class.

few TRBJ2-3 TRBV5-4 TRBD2 CASSGGSSGVRTDTQYF TGTGCCAGCAGCGGAGGCTCTAGCGGGGTTCGCACAGATACGCAGTATTTT
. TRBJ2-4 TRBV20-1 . CSAIDIAKNIQYF TGCAGTGCTATTGATATAGCCAAAAACATTCAGTACTTC
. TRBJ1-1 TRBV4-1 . CASSPDPGATNTEAFF TGCGCCAGCAGTCCTGACCCGGGAGCAACTAACACTGAAGCTTTCTTT
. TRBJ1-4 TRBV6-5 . CASRFQGTTNEKLFF TGTGCCAGCAGGTTCCAGGGAACAACTAATGAAAAACTGTTTTTT
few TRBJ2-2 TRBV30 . CAWKHPTGELFF TGTGCCTGGAAGCATCCCACCGGGGAGCTGTTTTTT
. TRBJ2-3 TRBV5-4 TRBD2 CASSPSPLAGGQDTQYF TGTGCCAGCAGCCCGTCCCCACTAGCGGGGGGGCAAGATACGCAGTATTTT
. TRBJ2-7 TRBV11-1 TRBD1 CASSWTGVGEQYF TGTGCCAGCAGCTGGACAGGGGTGGGGGAGCAGTACTTC
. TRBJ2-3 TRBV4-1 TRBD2 CASSQPPWGKSGGNTDTQYF TGCGCCAGCAGCCAACCCCCGTGGGGAAAGAGCGGGGGGAATACAGATACGCAGTATTTT
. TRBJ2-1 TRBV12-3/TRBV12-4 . CASTVRDNEQFF TGTGCCAGCACCGTGAGGGACAATGAGCAGTTCTTC
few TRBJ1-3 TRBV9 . CASSSRYGSSGNTIYF TGTGCCAGCAGCTCTAGGTACGGCAGCTCTGGAAACACCATATATTTT
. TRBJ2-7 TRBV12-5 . CASGKGVSSYEQYF TGTGCTAGTGGTAAGGGGGTAAGCTCCTACGAGCAGTACTTC
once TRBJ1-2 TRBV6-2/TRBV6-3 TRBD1 CASSRDSNYGYTF TGTGCCAGCAGCCGGGACAGTAACTATGGCTACACCTTC
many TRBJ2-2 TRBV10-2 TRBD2 CASNPGTSGVSGELFF TGCGCCAGCAATCCCGGGACTAGCGGGGTCAGCGGGGAGCTGTTTTTT
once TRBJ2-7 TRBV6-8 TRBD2 CASSPPRTSGSYEQYF TGTGCCAGCAGTCCTCCCCGGACTAGCGGAAGCTACGAGCAGTACTTC
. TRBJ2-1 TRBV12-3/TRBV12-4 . CASSSGPRSKFF TGTGCCAGCAGTTCGGGTCCTCGATCAAAGTTCTTC
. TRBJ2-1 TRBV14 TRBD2 CASSLQTSGGPSSYNEQFF TGTGCCAGCAGCCTACAGACTAGCGGGGGCCCAAGCTCCTACAATGAGCAGTTCTTC
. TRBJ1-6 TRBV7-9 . CASSRSNSPLHF TGTGCCAGCAGCCGGAGTAATTCACCCCTCCACTTT
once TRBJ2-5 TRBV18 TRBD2 CASSPRTSPEETQYF TGTGCCAGCTCACCACGGACTAGCCCCGAAGAGACCCAGTACTTC
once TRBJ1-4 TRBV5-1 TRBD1 CASSFGQGGEKLFF TGCGCCAGCAGCTTCGGACAGGGTGGTGAAAAACTGTTTTTT
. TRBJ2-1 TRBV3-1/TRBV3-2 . CASSQERSHEQFF TGTGCCAGCAGCCAAGAGAGGAGTCATGAGCAGTTCTTC
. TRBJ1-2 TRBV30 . CAWSVAGFYGYTF TGTGCCTGGAGTGTTGCAGGGTTCTATGGCTACACCTTC
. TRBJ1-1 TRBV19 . CASSVNRVVTEAFF TGTGCCAGTAGTGTTAACAGGGTGGTCACTGAAGCTTTCTTT
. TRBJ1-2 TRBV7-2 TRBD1 CASSLVQGNYGYTF TGTGCCAGCAGCTTAGTACAGGGGAACTATGGCTACACCTTC
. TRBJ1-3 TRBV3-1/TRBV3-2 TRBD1 CASSQGTGSGNTIYF TGTGCCAGCAGCCAGGGGACAGGGAGTGGAAACACCATATATTTT
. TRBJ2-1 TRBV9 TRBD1 CASSAGTEIYNEQFF TGTGCCAGCAGTGCCGGGACAGAGATATACAATGAGCAGTTCTTC
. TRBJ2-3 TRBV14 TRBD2 CASSQEAGSTQYF TGTGCCAGCAGCCAAGAAGCGGGGAGTACGCAGTATTTT
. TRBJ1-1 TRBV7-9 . CASSLREEAEAFF TGTGCCAGCAGCTTAAGGGAGGAGGCTGAAGCTTTCTTT
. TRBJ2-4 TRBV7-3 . CASSPEPRGARLGEEAKNIQYF TGTGCCAGCAGCCCCGAACCCAGGGGGGCCCGACTGGGGGAGGAGGCCAAAAACATTCAGTACTTC
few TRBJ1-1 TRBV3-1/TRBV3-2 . CASSRGGQTEAFF TGTGCCAGCAGCCGGGGGGGGCAAACTGAAGCTTTCTTT
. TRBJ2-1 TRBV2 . CASTRDTSSYNEQFF TGTGCCAGCACCCGGGACACCAGCTCCTACAATGAGCAGTTCTTC
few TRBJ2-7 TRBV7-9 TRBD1 CASTVPGQGMAWYF TGTGCCAGCACCGTCCCGGGACAGGGAATGGCATGGTACTTC
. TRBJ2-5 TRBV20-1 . CSAWAWETQYF TGCAGTGCTTGGGCTTGGGAGACCCAGTACTTC
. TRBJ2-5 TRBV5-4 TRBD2 CASSMTSGGSETQYF TGTGCCAGCAGCATGACTAGCGGGGGGTCAGAGACCCAGTACTTC
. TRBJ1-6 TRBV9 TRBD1 CASSVAPGTAKNSPLHF TGTGCCAGCAGCGTAGCCCCCGGGACAGCAAAAAATTCACCCCTCCACTTT
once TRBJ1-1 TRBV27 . CASCHWTTGKAFF TGTGCCAGCTGTCATTGGACGACCGGGAAAGCTTTCTTT
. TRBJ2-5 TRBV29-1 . CSPTTQETQYF TGCAGCCCAACAACCCAAGAGACCCAGTACTTC
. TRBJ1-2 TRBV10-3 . CASNPGGGFYGYTF TGTGCCAGCAACCCGGGAGGGGGATTCTATGGCTACACCTTC
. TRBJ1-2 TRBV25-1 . CASSESPFKYGYTF TGTGCCAGCAGTGAATCCCCCTTTAAATATGGCTACACCTTC
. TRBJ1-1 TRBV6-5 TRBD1 CASSTARGQGAFF TGTGCCAGCAGCACTGCCAGGGGGCAGGGAGCTTTCTTT
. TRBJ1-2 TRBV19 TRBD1 CASSYRTGGANYGYTF TGTGCCAGTAGCTACCGGACAGGGGGGGCTAACTATGGCTACACCTTC
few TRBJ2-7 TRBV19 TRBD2 CASSPPGWRGSSYEQYF TGTGCCAGTAGTCCCCCCGGCTGGCGGGGGAGCTCCTACGAGCAGTACTTC
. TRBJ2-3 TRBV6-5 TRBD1 CASSYSRGPADTQYF TGTGCCAGCAGTTACTCGAGGGGGCCGGCAGATACGCAGTATTTT
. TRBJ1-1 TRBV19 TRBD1 CASSISDRVPNEAFF TGTGCCAGTAGTATCTCAGACAGGGTGCCGAATGAAGCTTTCTTT
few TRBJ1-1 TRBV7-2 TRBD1 CASSLRSGQGEAFF TGTGCCAGCAGCTTAAGGAGCGGACAGGGGGAAGCTTTCTTT
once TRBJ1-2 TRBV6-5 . CASSLDSAFNYGYTF TGTGCCAGCAGTCTGGACAGCGCTTTTAACTATGGCTACACCTTC
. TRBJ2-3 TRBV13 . CASSESPTDTQYF TGTGCCAGCAGCGAGTCCCCCACAGATACGCAGTATTTT
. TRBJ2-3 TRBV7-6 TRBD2 CASSSRMRGGADTQYF TGTGCCAGCAGCTCAAGGATGCGGGGGGGGGCAGATACGCAGTATTTT
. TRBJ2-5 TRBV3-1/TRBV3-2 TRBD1 CASSGQAGETQYF TGTGCCAGTTCCGGACAGGCAGGAGAGACCCAGTACTTC
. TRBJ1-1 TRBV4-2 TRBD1 CASSRTGQGISNTEAFF TGTGCCAGCAGCCGGACAGGACAGGGAATCTCGAACACTGAAGCTTTCTTT
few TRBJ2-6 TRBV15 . CATSRGSDSGANVLTF TGTGCCACCAGCAGAGGGTCAGATTCTGGGGCCAACGTCCTGACTTTC
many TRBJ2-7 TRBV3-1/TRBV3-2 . CASSPALGASYEQYF TGTGCCAGCAGCCCAGCCCTGGGAGCTTCCTACGAGCAGTACTTC
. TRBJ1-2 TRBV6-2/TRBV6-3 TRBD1 CASSYWDRGDYGYTF TGTGCCAGCAGTTACTGGGACAGGGGAGACTATGGCTACACCTTC
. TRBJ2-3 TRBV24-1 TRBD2 CATSEGLAGEVDTQYF TGTGCCACCAGTGAGGGACTAGCGGGGGAGGTAGATACGCAGTATTTT
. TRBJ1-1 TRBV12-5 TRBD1 CASGLSTGVANAEAFF TGTGCTAGTGGTTTGTCGACAGGGGTCGCGAACGCTGAAGCTTTCTTT